This T cell receptor beta chain was obtained from a study of identical twins. The V and J ends lost 5 bases and 0 bases, in that order; junction bases with no gene match: 4. CDR3 length: 16 amino acids. The germline CDR1 and CDR2 sequences are SEHNR and FQNEAQ (reference sequence). TCRdb ran MiXCR on the 5' RACE reads and lists one entry per CDR3 protein. The table includes 450,000 to 650,000 distinct CDR3 sequences, nearly 15% detected once. Ten or more counts support this clonotype. These same records also appear under a second study, on yellow fever vaccine responses in identical twins.

V and J are TRBV7-9 and TRBJ2-3, with 11 bases lining up with TRBD2. The TCR sequence derives from a woman aged 18-29 years in good health. The material sequenced was CD4+ T cells sorted from blood. CDR3 DNA sequence: TGTGCCAGCAGCCGGGGACTAGCGGCCAGCACAGATACGCAGTATTTT. Amino acid sequence: CASSRGLAASTDTQYF. The complete variable domain, with remaining parts taken from reference TRBV7-9 and TRBJ2-3, reads DTGVSQNPRHKITKRGQNVTFRCDPISEHNRLYWYRQTLGQGPEFLTYFQNEAQLEKSRLLSDRFSAERPKGSFSTLEIQRTEQGDSAMYLCASSRGLAASTDTQYFGPGTRLTVL.